The T cell receptor (beta chain) under discussion was sequenced for a study of T-cell reconstitution after alpha-beta-depleted transplantation in children. This clonotype was recorded many times. The CDR3 runs to 17 residues. Trimming shortened V by 0 bases and J by 2 bases, and 17 bases separated the two germline ends. The V gene's germline CDR1 is SGHKS and CDR2 YYEKEE (reference sequence). The TCRbeta library incorporated unique molecular identifiers. One entry per CDR3 protein, called by TCRdb with MiXCR from the PCR reads. The sample consists of approximately 240,000 distinct CDR3 sequences, 9.7% of them appearing once.

Sequencing was performed on PBMCs from the stem cell graft donor, taken from the stem cell graft. The sequence was collected from a human donor who donated a stem cell graft to a child with SCID. The genes are TRBV5-5 and TRBJ1-1; a weak D match, TRBD1 (6 bases). CDR3 coding DNA: TGTGCCAGCAGCTTGGAGGACAGCAGGATCGGAAACACTGAAGCTTTCTTT. Protein product: CASSLEDSRIGNTEAFF.